Shown below are 12 T cell receptor beta chains from a single sample sequenced in a study of T cells in localized non-small cell lung cancer. Clones were sequenced by immunoSEQ multiplex PCR, and TCRdb holds only the in-frame ones, with some missing. The repertoire holds under 100,000 clones, approximately 90% seen once, with 20% to 25% in the top ten. The sample consisted of peripheral blood, taken before any cancer treatment. All receptors derive from a woman aged 35 to 70 with stage I squamous cell lung carcinoma.

This rearrangement joins TRBV5-5 to TRBJ2-7; D perhaps matches TRBD2 (5 bases). V gave up 4 bases and J gave up 0 bases, with 17 bases separating them. Germline-derived CDR1 and CDR2 are SGHKS and YYEKEE (reference sequence). The CDR3 loop spans 16 amino acids. The CDR3 loop reads CASSREIWAASYEQYF. The CDR3 coding sequence is TGTGCCAGCAGCCGGGAAATATGGGCCGCCTCCTACGAGCAGTACTTC.

The V gene is TRBV6-5, the J gene TRBJ1-4, with D perhaps TRBD1 (5 bases). Germline V gene sequence: CDR1 MNHEY, CDR2 SVGAGI. V lost 2 bases and J lost 8, with 15 bases in between. The CDR3 has 15 amino acids. Written as DNA, the CDR3 is TGTGCCAGCAGTTACATGTCCGGGGGAGGGGAAAAACTGTTTTTT. It encodes CASSYMSGGGEKLFF.

This clone was picked up one time. An end of the junction does not agree with germline; a read error may underlie this. V is TRBV6-5 and J is TRBJ1-5; the match to TRBD1 covers 8 bases. Germline V gene data show CDR1 as MNHEY and CDR2 as SVGAGI. The CDR3 sequence is 15 residues long. CDR3 sequence reads: CASSYSYRGNLPQHF. The CDR3 DNA is TGTGCCAGCAGTTACTCGTACAGGGGGAATCTGCCCCAGCATTTT.

The chain uses TRBV5-1 and TRBJ1-1; D is perhaps TRBD1 (5 bases). CDR3 length equals 14 residues. Germline V gene data show CDR1 as SGHRS and CDR2 as YFSETQ. The germline V and J ends were trimmed by 0 bases and 5 bases, with 11 bases remaining between them. CDR3 loop: CASSLGRAGTEAFF. The CDR3 DNA reads as TGCGCCAGCAGCTTGGGCAGGGCTGGGACTGAAGCTTTCTTT.

This rearrangement joins TRBV11-2 to TRBJ2-5; perhaps TRBD1 as D (6 bases). Germline CDR1 is SGHAT and CDR2 is FQNNGV. With 5 bases removed from V and 4 bases from J, the gap between germline ends came to 20 bases. The CDR3 length is 16 residues. The CDR3 coding sequence is TGTGCCAGCAGCAGGAAGTGGACAGCCGAAGGAGAGACCCAGTACTTC. Amino acid sequence: CASSRKWTAEGETQYF.

The chain employs TRBV2 and TRBJ2-5; 9 bases map to TRBD1. The V segment lost 6 bases and the J segment 4 bases; nucleotides outside the gene matches: 6. CDR1 SNHLY and CDR2 FYNNEI come from the germline V gene. The CDR3 is made up of 14 amino acids. The CDR3 sequence: CASREQGAGETQYF. The DNA for the CDR3 is TGTGCCAGCAGGGAACAGGGGGCTGGAGAGACCCAGTACTTC.

This chain links TRBV6-5 with TRBJ2-4, with D maybe TRBD2 (6 bases). The V end lost 4 bases, the J end lost 9 bases, and 16 bases lay between the germline ends. Germline CDR1 is MNHEY and CDR2 is SVGAGI. The CDR3 is made up of 14 amino acids. CDR3 residues: CASSLKTGGSIQYF. The CDR3 DNA is TGTGCCAGCAGTTTAAAAACCGGGGGTTCCATTCAGTACTTC.

This chain connects TRBV7-8 to TRBJ2-3; 7 bases fit TRBD1. CDR1 is SGHVS, CDR2 FQNEAQ, per germline. The V segment lost 1 base and the J segment 8 bases; nucleotides outside the gene matches: 6. The length of the CDR3 is 14 residues. The CDR3 region has the DNA TGTGCCAGCAGCTTAGTCGACAGGGCTGTTACGCAGTATTTT. Encoded protein: CASSLVDRAVTQYF.

The V and J genes are TRBV6-4 and TRBJ2-6; TRBD2 is a possible D gene (6 bases). The germline CDR1 and CDR2 sequences are MRHNA and SNTAGT. Deletions cut 4 bases from V and 2 bases from J, with 9 bases between. The CDR3 contains 15 residues. The CDR3 nucleotides read TGTGCCAGCAGTGCCGGGGGTGCTGGGGCCAACGTCCTGACTTTC. Residues: CASSAGGAGANVLTF.

This rearrangement joins TRBV7-9 to TRBJ2-2; tentative D call: TRBD2 (5 bases). In germline, CDR1 is SEHNR, CDR2 FQNEAQ (reference sequence). V dropped 2 bases and J dropped 7 bases, with 20 bases sitting between them. The CDR3 is 17 residues long. CDR3 sequence reads: CASSLKGGAEYGGELFF. In nucleotides, the CDR3 is TGTGCCAGCAGCTTAAAGGGCGGAGCGGAATACGGCGGGGAGCTGTTTTTT.

V usage is TRBV12-1 and J usage is TRBJ2-1. TRBV12-1 is classified as a pseudogene. The CDR3 contains 16 residues. CDR3 loop: CASSRFEGGKNNEQFF. For the CDR3, the DNA is TGTGCCAGCAGTCGTTTTGAGGGGGGCAAAAACAATGAGCAGTTCTTC.

The chain is built from TRBV6-1 and TRBJ2-1, with D possibly being TRBD1 or TRBD2 (5 bases each). The germline V and J ends were trimmed by 2 bases and 5 bases, with 10 bases remaining between them. This CDR3 region has 14 residues. Per germline, CDR1 MNHNS and CDR2 SASEGT. Here the CDR3 DNA reads TGTGCCAGCAGTGAACTTGGGGGTCACAATGAGCAGTTCTTC. Residues: CASSELGGHNEQFF.